This T cell receptor beta chain is from a study of blood T cells in healthy people across ages. Study-level points and caveats: Significant beta diversity loss was already apparent by age around 36, declining roughly linearly. The diversity estimates, figures obtained from one million T cells, were considered underestimates. Higher diversity and more naive CD4+ cells were features of long-lived donors, compared to aged donors.

CDR1 and CDR2 (germline): MNHEY, SVGAGI. V trimming: 4 bases; J trimming: 0 bases; junction bases outside the gene matches: 4. This CDR3 contains 17 residues. Many counts were recorded for this clonotype. What it binds is not known. A J-beta primer mix and a sample-barcoded 5' primer were used in a second PCR of about 7 to 11 cycles. From the 5' RACE reads, TCRdb called clonotypes with MiXCR, one entry per CDR3 protein. The sample lists about 1.4 million distinct CDR3 sequences, approximately 63% occurring once. The receptor was derived from a man aged 18 to 35 in good health. The V call is TRBV6-5, the J call TRBJ2-7; 15 nucleotides align to TRBD2. The sample was blood. The CDR3 DNA is TGTGCCAGCAGTTTGGGACTAGCGGGAGGAAGCTCCTACGAGCAGTACTTC. Its translation: CASSLGLAGGSSYEQYF.